Following are 13 T cell receptor beta chains from one sample sequenced in a study of regulatory T cells in long-lasting Graves disease. Building the TCR beta libraries relied on iRepertoire HTBI primers, and CDR3 regions underwent Arm-PCR. In TCRdb, the multiplex PCR reads were re-called with MiXCR into one record per CDR3 protein. The profile shows approximately 350,000 distinct CDR3 sequences, 23% of them singletons. Stated time point: persistent/refractory GD, antithyroid drugs over 5 years with positive TRAb. RNA from PBMCs was the source of the TCR library. The input for sequencing was peripheral blood mononuclear cells (PBMCs), taken when the disease was refractory, from a patient treated with antithyroid drugs. Every receptor here comes from a woman aged 40 to 50 with Graves disease.

This clonotype was seen more than once but under ten times. J is TRBJ1-1 and V is TRBV15; 7 nucleotides align to TRBD1. The CDR3 contains 15 residues. CDR1 LNHNV and CDR2 YYDKDF come from the germline V gene (reference sequence). After removal of 3 bases from V and 0 bases from J, the junction contained 4 bases not matched to a gene. The CDR3 loop reads CATSSPGGMNTEAFF. CDR3 coding DNA: TGTGCCACCAGCAGTCCAGGGGGGATGAACACTGAAGCTTTCTTT.

This clonotype has a count of ten or more. The rearrangement joins TRBV2 to TRBJ1-2; perhaps TRBD1 as D (5 bases). The CDR3 has 13 amino acids. V lost 6 bases and J 2 bases, leaving 10 bases between the germline ends. Germline assignment: CDR1 SNHLY and CDR2 FYNNEI. CDR3 nucleotide sequence: TGTGCCAGCAGACCCGGGACCAACTATGGCTACACCTTC. Residues: CASRPGTNYGYTF.

The chain uses TRBV7-3 and TRBJ2-1; 8 positions agree with TRBD2. The V segment lost 6 bases and the J segment 9 bases; nucleotides outside the gene matches: 10. The CDR3 contains 14 residues. The V gene's germline CDR1 is SGHTA and CDR2 FQGTGA. Here the CDR3 DNA reads TGTGCCAGCAGTCCCACCCCGGGACTAGGTGAGCAGTTCTTC. It specifies CASSPTPGLGEQFF.

About this clonotype itself: Its ends do not fully match the called genes, so a read error is possible. This chain uses TRBV12-3 or TRBV12-4 with TRBJ2-2, with D possibly matching TRBD2 (6 bases). The CDR3 runs to 14 residues. The CDR3 is CASSRPSNTGGLFF. As DNA, the CDR3 is TGTGCCAGCAGTCGCCCCTCGAACACCGGGGGGCTGTTTTTT.

The rearrangement joins TRBV10-3 to TRBJ2-7; 10 bases are shared with TRBD2. The J segment lost 8 bases and the V segment lost 3 bases, leaving 4 bases of the junction unmatched. The CDR3 is 13 amino acids. Germline V gene lookup returns CDR1 ENHRY and CDR2 SYGVKD. The DNA of the CDR3 is TGTGCCATCAGTGAACGAGCGGGAGGGAAGCAGTACTTC. Protein sequence: CAISERAGGKQYF.

This clonotype came up many times. As DNA, the CDR3 is TGTGCCATCGCGGCGGGGTTAGAGCAGTACTTC. Its protein product is CAIAAGLEQYF. The chain recombines TRBV28 with TRBJ2-7, with D possibly being TRBD2 (6 bases). CDR3 length equals 11 residues. The V end lost 10 bases, the J end lost 7 bases, and 14 bases lay between the germline ends. Germline assignment: CDR1 MDHEN and CDR2 SYDVKM. The full variable domain, completed using reference TRBV28 and TRBJ2-7, is DVKVTQSSRYLVKRTGEKVFLECVQDMDHENMFWYRQDPGLGLRLIYFSYDVKMKEKGDIPEGYSVSREKKERFSLILESASTNQTSMYLCAIAAGLEQYFGPGTRLTVT.

This chain connects TRBV2 to TRBJ2-2; TRBD2 aligns across 8 bases. The CDR3 is made up of 16 amino acids. Germline V gene lookup returns CDR1 SNHLY and CDR2 FYNNEI. Trimming at V came to 6 bases and at J to 4 bases, leaving 10 bases not matched to a gene. Here the CDR3 reads CASRSLLAEGTGELFF. Written as DNA, the CDR3 is TGTGCCAGCAGGTCACTACTAGCGGAAGGCACCGGGGAGCTGTTTTTT.

The genes are TRBV28 and TRBJ2-1; D not certain. V lost 6 bases, J lost 0 bases, and 24 bases lay in between. From germline, CDR1 is MDHEN and CDR2 SYDVKM. This CDR3 contains 19 residues. The CDR3 protein is CASRTLGLTSQSSYNEQFF. The DNA for the CDR3 is TGTGCCAGCAGAACTTTGGGGTTGACATCCCAAAGCTCCTACAATGAGCAGTTCTTC.

The chain couples TRBV6-1 to TRBJ2-2; D is perhaps TRBD1 (5 bases). Trimming took off 5 bases at V and 4 bases at J, with 14 bases between the two ends. The germline CDR1 and CDR2 sequences are MNHNS and SASEGT. The CDR3 runs 15 residues. The CDR3 spells CASSKQETFTGELFF. The CDR3 DNA sequence: TGTGCCAGCAGTAAACAGGAGACTTTCACCGGGGAGCTGTTTTTT.

This clonotype was recorded at least ten times. This chain joins TRBV28 and TRBJ2-7; D is perhaps TRBD1 or TRBD2 (6 bases each). CDR1 and CDR2 (germline): MDHEN, SYDVKM. Trimming took off 3 bases at V and 0 bases at J, with 12 bases between the two ends. CDR3 length: 15 residues. The CDR3 DNA reads TGTGCCAGCAGTTTTGGAGGGGGTGCCTCCTACGAGCAGTACTTC. This sequence encodes CASSFGGGASYEQYF.

This clonotype came up many times. V is TRBV2 and J is TRBJ2-7, with TRBD1 matching 8 bases. This CDR3 has 14 residues. Germline V CDR1 and CDR2: SNHLY, FYNNEI. Trimming cost V 10 bases and J 4 bases; bases outside gene matches: 12. The DNA for the CDR3 is TGTGCCACCAACGAGCAGGGGGCGGAATACGAGCAGTACTTC. It is translated as CATNEQGAEYEQYF.

This clonotype was observed a handful of times. The chain couples TRBV7-9 to TRBJ1-5; maybe TRBD1 (5 bases). The V and J ends lost 8 bases and 0 bases respectively, with 11 bases between them. The CDR3 is made up of 14 amino acids. Germline CDR1 is SEHNR and CDR2 is FQNEAQ (reference sequence). The CDR3, as DNA: TGTGCCAGCGTGGGGCTTGATAGCAATCAGCCCCAGCATTTT. Protein sequence: CASVGLDSNQPQHF.

As to this clonotype: With a much larger clone just one base away, this may be a read error. V is TRBV28 and J is TRBJ2-6; maybe TRBD2 (7 bases). The CDR3 runs 17 residues. Germline values: CDR1 MDHEN, CDR2 SYDVKM. CDR3 sequence reads: CAGSPLQGGAGANVLTF. CDR3 nucleotides: TGTGCCGGCAGTCCCTTACAGGGAGGGGCTGGGGCCAACGTCCTGACTTTC.